One and the same sample provided the 21 T cell receptor beta chains below, sequenced in a study of OX40 agonist ivuxolimab in advanced cancers. This table comes from immunoSEQ multiplex PCR, and its TCRdb copy is limited to in-frame clones, with some not included. The sample has tens of thousands of clones, 85% to 90% seen once. The source was CD4+ or CD8+ T cells sorted from blood, collected in a trial of the OX40 agonist ivuxolimab. The receptors derive from an adult with an advanced solid tumor such as melanoma, head and neck, liver or kidney cancer.

The rearrangement joins TRBV5-1 to TRBJ2-1; 9 nucleotides match TRBD2. From germline, CDR1 is SGHRS and CDR2 YFSETQ. This CDR3 spans 13 amino acids. The V and J ends lost 7 bases and 3 bases, in that order; junction bases with no gene match: 2. DNA of the CDR3: TGCGCCAGCGGACTAGCGAGCTACAATGAGCAGTTCTTC. Residues: CASGLASYNEQFF.

J is TRBJ2-1 and V is TRBV7-2, with 8 bases aligning to TRBD2. Germline V CDR1 and CDR2: SGHTA, FQGNSA. The CDR3 consists of 15 residues. With V trimmed by 3 bases and J by 4 bases, 5 bases remained unmatched. In DNA, the CDR3 is TGTGCCAGCAGCTTTGAAGTAGCGGGGTACAATGAGCAGTTCTTC. Translating gives CASSFEVAGYNEQFF.

In nucleotides, the CDR3 is TGTGCCAGCAGTTTAGGGAGCTGGGGAGAGACCCAGTACTTC. This gives the protein CASSLGSWGETQYF. The chain couples TRBV27 to TRBJ2-5; perhaps TRBD2 as D (5 bases). Germline values: CDR1 MNHEY, CDR2 SMNVEV (reference sequence). Trimming removed 2 bases from V and 4 bases from J, with 11 bases in between. The CDR3 runs to 14 residues.

Here the CDR3 reads CASSPRRGIPLTQWGYTF. CDR3 DNA: TGTGCCAGCAGTCCCCGTAGGGGCATTCCACTTACTCAATGGGGCTACACCTTC. V usage is TRBV11-2 and J usage is TRBJ1-2, with D possibly TRBD1 on 5 matching bases. The CDR3 is 18 residues long. In germline, CDR1 is SGHAT, CDR2 FQNNGV. The V end lost 6 bases, the J end lost 8 bases, and 31 bases lay between the germline ends.

The count of this clone is one. The chain is built from TRBV27 and TRBJ2-1, with unresolved D. V gave up 8 bases and J gave up 0 bases, with 14 bases separating them. This CDR3 contains 15 residues. Germline V CDR1 and CDR2: MNHEY, SMNVEV (reference sequence). This CDR3 is CASVSRWGSYNEQFF. The CDR3 DNA sequence: TGTGCCAGCGTCAGTCGGTGGGGCTCCTACAATGAGCAGTTCTTC.

The chain uses TRBV10-3 and TRBJ1-5, with D uncertain. The CDR3 sequence is 14 residues long. The V end lost 10 bases, the J end lost 0 bases, and 13 bases lay between the germline ends. Germline V gene data show CDR1 as ENHRY and CDR2 as SYGVKD. The DNA of the CDR3 is TGTGCCACGACCAACAGCTATAGCAATCAGCCCCAGCATTTT. It is translated as CATTNSYSNQPQHF.

This rearrangement joins TRBV27 to TRBJ2-7; TRBD2 aligns across 9 bases. Losses at the gene ends were 6 bases for V and 0 bases for J; bases not matched to a gene: 9. Germline values: CDR1 MNHEY, CDR2 SMNVEV (reference sequence). The CDR3 runs 16 residues. In nucleotides, the CDR3 is TGTGCCAGCAGCGTGGGGGTAGCGGGAGCCTCCTACGAGCAGTACTTC. Amino acids: CASSVGVAGASYEQYF.

J is TRBJ1-1 and V is TRBV7-8; D is possibly TRBD1 (5 bases). Germline V gives CDR1 SGHVS, CDR2 FQNEAQ. V was clipped by 4 bases and J by 1 base, with 16 bases between them. This CDR3 has 16 amino acids. In DNA form, the CDR3 reads TGTGCCAGCAGCTCCGGACAAGGAGGTACGAACACTGAAGCTTTCTTT. As protein: CASSSGQGGTNTEAFF. The variable domain in full, with the rest retrieved from reference TRBV7-8 and TRBJ1-1, is GAGVSQSPRYKVAKRGQDVALRCDPISGHVSLFWYQQALGQGPEFLTYFQNEAQLDKSGLPSDRFFAERPEGSVSTLKIQRTQQEDSAVYLCASSSGQGGTNTEAFFGQGTRLTVV.

The chain links TRBV6-1 to TRBJ2-6, with unresolved D. Trimming pared 3 bases from V and 1 base from J, leaving 7 bases between. The CDR3 length is 15 residues. The V gene's germline CDR1 is MNHNS and CDR2 SASEGT. CDR3 region: CASSELTSGANVLTF. The CDR3 coding sequence is TGTGCCAGCAGTGAGTTAACATCTGGGGCCAACGTCCTGACTTTC.

The V call is TRBV6-1, the J call TRBJ2-3; TRBD2 matches 8 bases. Germline V gene lookup returns CDR1 MNHNS and CDR2 SASEGT. With 7 bases clipped from V and 4 bases from J, the junction kept 10 bases outside the gene matches. The CDR3 consists of 15 residues. CDR3: CASTESVGGADTQYF. CDR3 DNA sequence: TGTGCCAGCACCGAATCTGTCGGGGGGGCAGATACGCAGTATTTT.

Here the CDR3 reads CASGGQLLRGYTF. DNA for the CDR3: TGTGCCAGCGGGGGACAGCTACTTCGTGGCTACACCTTC. The chain carries TRBV6-4 and TRBJ1-2; TRBD1 matches 7 bases. The V and J ends lost 8 bases and 7 bases, in that order; junction bases with no gene match: 10. The CDR3 contains 13 residues. Germline loops: CDR1 MRHNA, CDR2 SNTAGT.

The V gene is TRBV11-2, the J gene TRBJ2-2; TRBD1 matches at 7 bases. The CDR3 has 16 residues. Germline V gene sequence: CDR1 SGHAT, CDR2 FQNNGV. V was pared by 1 base and J by 4 bases, with 6 bases of the junction left unmatched. The CDR3 is CASSLVGTEGTGELFF. The CDR3 DNA reads TGTGCCAGCAGCTTAGTGGGGACAGAGGGCACCGGGGAGCTGTTTTTT. Full variable domain (missing parts from reference TRBV11-2 and TRBJ2-2): EAGVAQSPRYKIIEKRQSVAFWCNPISGHATLYWYQQILGQGPKLLIQFQNNGVVDDSQLPKDRFSAERLKGVDSTLKIQPAKLEDSAVYLCASSLVGTEGTGELFFGEGSRLTVL.

This chain links TRBV28 with TRBJ1-2; the D is unclear. V shed 2 bases and J shed 4 bases, with 8 bases lying between them. The CDR3 contains 13 residues. Per germline, CDR1 MDHEN and CDR2 SYDVKM. The CDR3 spells CASSLNGIYGYTF. Written as DNA, the CDR3 is TGTGCCAGCAGTTTAAACGGAATCTATGGCTACACCTTC.

The CDR3 loop is CASSLYGGRGRSSYNEQFF. For the CDR3, the DNA is TGTGCCAGCAGCTTATATGGCGGGAGGGGCCGGAGCTCCTACAATGAGCAGTTCTTC. This chain uses TRBV11-2 with TRBJ2-1; TRBD2 matches 9 bases. Germline V gene lookup returns CDR1 SGHAT and CDR2 FQNNGV. The J segment lost 0 bases and the V segment lost 2 bases, leaving 11 bases of the junction unmatched. This CDR3 has 19 amino acids.

V gene TRBV11-1 combines with J gene TRBJ1-1; tentatively, D is TRBD1 (5 bases). Trimming removed 4 bases at V and 5 bases at J, with 11 bases between. Germline values: CDR1 SGHAT, CDR2 FQDESV (reference sequence). This CDR3 comprises 13 residues. The CDR3 here is CASSSPGGTEAFF. In nucleotides, the CDR3 is TGTGCCAGCAGCTCCCCTGGGGGAACTGAAGCTTTCTTT.

Only a few counts were recorded for this clone. The rearrangement links TRBV7-9 to TRBJ1-1; the match to TRBD1 covers 7 bases. The ends lost 4 bases at V and 0 bases at J; junction bases unmatched: 5. The CDR3 is 15 residues long. CDR1 is SEHNR and CDR2 is FQNEAQ in the germline V gene (reference sequence). CDR3 amino acids: CASSSRTGLNTEAFF. The CDR3 nucleotides are TGTGCCAGCAGCTCACGGACAGGACTGAACACTGAAGCTTTCTTT. Combining the CDR3 with reference TRBV7-9 and TRBJ1-1 gives the whole variable domain DTGVSQNPRHKITKRGQNVTFRCDPISEHNRLYWYRQTLGQGPEFLTYFQNEAQLEKSRLLSDRFSAERPKGSFSTLEIQRTEQGDSAMYLCASSSRTGLNTEAFFGQGTRLTVV.

By share, this clone ranks as medium-sized. This CDR3 is also generated by other DNA sequences in the sample. J is TRBJ1-4 and V is TRBV5-6; D not certain. CDR1 is SGHDT and CDR2 is YYEEEE in the germline V gene. The CDR3 sequence is 13 residues long. The V and J ends lost 0 bases and 6 bases respectively, with 6 bases between them. The CDR3 loop reads CASSLVRDEKLFF. CDR3 bases: TGTGCCAGCAGCTTGGTGCGGGATGAAAAACTGTTTTTT.

The chain links TRBV10-3 to TRBJ2-7; TRBD1 agrees at 12 bases. This CDR3 has 16 residues. CDR1 ENHRY and CDR2 SYGVKD come from the germline V gene. The V segment lost 7 bases and the J segment 7 bases; nucleotides outside the gene matches: 14. CDR3 nucleotides: TGTGCCATCACCGACGAGACGGGACAGGGGGCAAGGGAGCAGTACTTC. Amino acids: CAITDETGQGAREQYF.

The V gene is TRBV5-6, the J gene TRBJ1-1; D is uncertain. CDR1 is SGHDT, CDR2 YYEEEE, per germline. This CDR3 contains 16 residues. V lost 0 bases and J lost 5, with 17 bases in between. The CDR3 DNA reads TGTGCCAGCAGCTTGGTGAGGCCACAAGGTGGGACTGAAGCTTTCTTT. Translation gives CASSLVRPQGGTEAFF.

The chain uses TRBV7-8 and TRBJ2-3; no firm D call. Germline V gene sequence: CDR1 SGHVS, CDR2 FQNEAQ. The CDR3 is 12 residues long. The ends were cut back, 5 bases at V and 4 bases at J, with 7 bases in the middle. DNA of the CDR3: TGTGCCAGCAGCCCGCGGTCAGATACGCAGTATTTT. Its protein is CASSPRSDTQYF.

V gene TRBV6-6 combines with J gene TRBJ1-2; D may be TRBD1 (6 bases). Germline assignment: CDR1 MNHNY and CDR2 SVGAGI (reference sequence). The length of the CDR3 is 15 residues. The V end was cut by 4 bases, the J end by 5 bases, with 17 bases between. CDR3 amino acids: CASSSFQGIGYGYTF. As DNA, the CDR3 is TGTGCCAGCAGTTCCTTCCAGGGGATTGGGTATGGCTACACCTTC.